This T cell receptor (beta chain) is from a study of T-cell reconstitution after alpha-beta-depleted transplantation in children. Trimming pared 1 base from V and 6 bases from J, leaving 16 bases between. The CDR3 spans 16 residues. The germline V gene encodes CDR1 LGHDT and CDR2 YNNKEL (reference sequence). Preparation of the TCRbeta library was carried out with unique molecular identifiers. MiXCR, run by TCRdb on the PCR reads, gives a single entry per CDR3 protein. In the table there are about 58,000 distinct CDR3 sequences, roughly 46% of which are singletons. The sequencing used PBMCs, mostly from graft donor cells, collected 360 days after TCRalphabeta/CD19-depleted stem cell transplant. The TCR originated in a male patient younger than 18 who had a stem cell transplant for acute lymphoblastic leukemia, so the T cells may come from the graft donor. The gene calls are TRBV3-1 and TRBJ2-1; maybe TRBD2 (5 bases). For the CDR3, the DNA is TGTGCCAGCAGCCAAGCGGTTGCTAGCTGGGGCAATGAGCAGTTCTTC. Translation: CASSQAVASWGNEQFF.